One sample yielded the 2 T cell receptor beta chains listed below, sequenced in a study of T cells in Graves' hyperthyroidism and ophthalmopathy. TCR beta CDR3 regions were amplified from RNA transcripts. HTBI primers were the set used in a first-round RT-PCR of the TCR CDR3. MiXCR, applied by TCRdb to the multiplex PCR reads, yields one record per CDR3 protein. The sample includes around 290,000 distinct CDR3 sequences, 10% to 15% of them seen just once. The sequencing input was blood. These receptor sequences come from a woman in her twenties or thirties with Graves' hyperthyroidism that later progressed to Graves' ophthalmopathy.

This clonotype occurred a few times. The chain recombines TRBV19 with TRBJ1-1, with a possible D match to TRBD1 (5 bases). Germline lookup yields CDR1 LNHDA and CDR2 SQIVND (reference sequence). V lost 3 bases and J lost 9, with 14 bases in between. The CDR3 is 13 residues long. CDR3 in DNA: TGTGCCAGTAGTATGGTCCAGGGTAGACAAGCTTTCTTT. As protein: CASSMVQGRQAFF.

In regard to this clonotype: An end of the junction differs from the germline gene, which may be a read error. The chain carries TRBV7-7 and TRBJ2-7; tentative D call: TRBD1 (10 bases). The CDR3 length is 23 residues. Germline CDR1 is SSHAT and CDR2 is FNYEAQ (reference sequence). The CDR3 sequence is CASSVNGDRGLRGGGREPYEQYF. As DNA, the CDR3 is TGTGCTAGCAGCGTTAATGGTGACAGGGGGCTAAGAGGTGGCGGGAGGGAGCCCTACGAGCAGTACTTC.